These 26 T cell receptor beta chains share one sample of origin, sequenced in a study of blood T cell repertoires in COVID-19. Data came from immunoSEQ multiplex PCR; TCRdb stores just in-frame clones and leaves some out. The profile shows approximately 210,000 clones, approximately 91% of them singletons. Sequenced material: peripheral blood. Receptor source: a woman between 35 and 50 years old who had recovered from COVID-19.

The chain is built from TRBV5-1 and TRBJ2-1; 9 bases line up with TRBD2. J was trimmed by 3 bases and V by 4 bases; bases with no gene match: 8. The CDR3 has 16 residues. Germline CDR1 and CDR2: SGHRS and YFSETQ. Here the CDR3 DNA reads TGCGCCAGCAGCCTCCAGACTAGCGGCAGCTACAATGAGCAGTTCTTC. It is translated as CASSLQTSGSYNEQFF.

The chain combines TRBV7-4 with TRBJ2-3; perhaps TRBD2 as D (5 bases). V shed 2 bases and J shed 1 base, with 16 bases lying between them. The CDR3 has 17 amino acids. Germline V gene data show CDR1 as SGHVT and CDR2 as SQSDAQ. The CDR3 DNA reads TGTGCCAGCAGCTTAAGTGGGAGACGTTGCGGCACAGATACGCAGTATTTT. Translating gives CASSLSGRRCGTDTQYF.

The chain recombines TRBV28 with TRBJ2-7, with D maybe TRBD2 (6 bases). With 5 bases removed from V and 6 bases from J, the gap between germline ends came to 14 bases. Germline CDR1 MDHEN, CDR2 SYDVKM. The CDR3 extends over 13 amino acids. In DNA, the CDR3 is TGTGCCAGCAGTCCTTCGACTAGGTTCGAGCAGTACTTC. Protein sequence: CASSPSTRFEQYF.

This clone was seen just once. The DNA of the CDR3 is TGTGCCAGTAGGAAAGATACGACAGGGAGTTGGACTGAAGCTTTCTTT. Protein sequence: CASRKDTTGSWTEAFF. This rearrangement joins TRBV19 to TRBJ1-1, with 7 bases aligning to TRBD1. Germline CDR1 is LNHDA and CDR2 is SQIVND (reference sequence). Germline trimming cut 6 bases from V and 5 bases from J; bases unmatched to any gene: 15. CDR3 length equals 16 residues.

The chain joins TRBV5-1 to TRBJ1-1; no reliable D call. Trimming removed 4 bases from V and 3 bases from J, with 22 bases in between. Germline CDR1 SGHRS, CDR2 YFSETQ. This CDR3 contains 17 residues. This chain's CDR3 is CASSPDRPGGEDTEAFF. DNA of the CDR3: TGCGCCAGCAGCCCGGACCGACCGGGAGGAGAGGACACTGAAGCTTTCTTT.

The V gene is TRBV7-3, the J gene TRBJ2-1; 11 positions agree with TRBD2. V lost 6 bases, J lost 8 bases, and 6 bases stayed unmatched. CDR1 and CDR2 from the germline V gene are SGHTA and FQGTGA. The CDR3 is made up of 14 amino acids. CDR3 DNA sequence: TGTGCCAGCAGTCCGACTAGCGGGAATCATGAGCAGTTCTTC. It codes for CASSPTSGNHEQFF.

This clone was found once. This sequence joins TRBV2 and TRBJ1-1; D uncertain. The germline CDR1 and CDR2 sequences are SNHLY and FYNNEI. This CDR3 is 14 amino acids long. Deletions cut 6 bases from V and 1 base from J, with 12 bases between. CDR3 DNA sequence: TGTGCCAGCAGCCGGTTGGGCAGGAACACTGAAGCTTTCTTT. Its translation is CASSRLGRNTEAFF.

This sequence joins TRBV29-1 and TRBJ1-1, with 9 nucleotides matching TRBD1. The CDR3 contains 14 residues. CDR1 is SQVTM and CDR2 is ANQGSEA in the germline V gene. V was clipped by 4 bases and J by 4 bases; unmatched bases: 7. The chain's CDR3 is CSVVGGTGSTEAFF. DNA of the CDR3: TGCAGCGTTGTCGGCGGGACAGGGAGCACTGAAGCTTTCTTT.

V usage is TRBV7-6 and J usage is TRBJ1-6; TRBD1 matches at 7 bases. The CDR3 consists of 19 residues. The V and J ends lost 5 bases and 5 bases, in that order; junction bases with no gene match: 18. In germline, CDR1 is SGHVS, CDR2 FNYEAQ. The CDR3 region is CASSLPPILQGLNNSPLHF. In DNA form, the CDR3 reads TGTGCCAGCAGCCTCCCCCCCATTCTACAGGGGCTGAATAATTCACCCCTCCACTTT. Full variable domain (remainder filled in from reference TRBV7-6 and TRBJ1-6): GAGVSQSPRYKVTKRGQDVALRCDPISGHVSLYWYRQALGQGPEFLTYFNYEAQQDKSGLPNDRFSAERPEGSISTLTIQRTEQRDSAMYRCASSLPPILQGLNNSPLHFGNGTRLTVT.

The genes are TRBV7-2 and TRBJ2-7; tentative D call: TRBD2 (6 bases). CDR1 and CDR2 (germline): SGHTA, FQGNSA. The CDR3 is made up of 16 amino acids. Trimming removed 7 bases from V and 7 bases from J, with 26 bases in between. This CDR3 is CASNKPPGGRAGEQYF. The DNA for the CDR3 is TGTGCCAGCAACAAACCCCCGGGCGGCAGGGCGGGAGAGCAGTACTTC.

The J gene is TRBJ1-4, the V gene TRBV28, with 9 positions matching TRBD1. V dropped 5 bases and J dropped 11; count of bases not matched to a gene: 9. Germline V gene sequence: CDR1 MDHEN, CDR2 SYDVKM. The CDR3 runs to 14 residues. For the CDR3, the DNA is TGTGCCAGCAGTGGAGACAGGGGGATGGGTAAACTGTTTTTT. Translating it yields CASSGDRGMGKLFF. Drawing the rest from reference TRBV28 and TRBJ1-4, the complete variable domain is DVKVTQSSRYLVKRTGEKVFLECVQDMDHENMFWYRQDPGLGLRLIYFSYDVKMKEKGDIPEGYSVSREKKERFSLILESASTNQTSMYLCASSGDRGMGKLFFGSGTQLSVL.

The chain couples TRBV6-6 to TRBJ2-3; 9 bases fit TRBD2. The CDR3 covers 18 residues. Germline V gene lookup returns CDR1 MNHNY and CDR2 SVGAGI (reference sequence). Trimming cost V 5 bases and J 6 bases; bases outside gene matches: 18. This CDR3 reads CASSPRLYASGTVDTQYF. The CDR3 DNA follows: TGTGCCAGCAGTCCCCGACTATATGCTAGCGGGACGGTGGATACGCAGTATTTT.

This chain joins TRBV12-3 or TRBV12-4 and TRBJ1-5; unclear D gene. The CDR3 runs 13 residues. The germline V and J ends were trimmed by 6 bases and 7 bases, with 13 bases remaining between them. CDR3 nucleotides: TGTGCCAGCAGCCCGGGAGGAGACCAGCCCCAGCATTTT. This encodes CASSPGGDQPQHF.

Concerning this clone itself: Within the sample, other DNA sequences also encode this same CDR3. The rearrangement uses TRBV6-2 or TRBV6-3 and TRBJ2-4, with unresolved D. V was shortened by 2 bases and J by 0 bases, with 8 bases between the two germline ends. Germline values: CDR1 MNHEY, CDR2 SVGEGT. The CDR3 has 15 residues. CDR3 DNA: TGTGCCAGCAGTTACGATGGCTTAGCCAAAAACATTCAGTACTTC. Amino acids: CASSYDGLAKNIQYF.

The chain links TRBV11-2 to TRBJ1-5; no firm D call. The CDR3 consists of 13 residues. V shed 4 bases and J shed 6 bases, with 10 bases lying between them. The germline gives CDR1 SGHAT, CDR2 FQNNGV. The CDR3 reads CASSSSNLQPQHF. CDR3 sequence (DNA): TGTGCCAGCAGCTCGAGTAATCTTCAGCCCCAGCATTTT.

A single count supports this clone. This chain connects TRBV18 to TRBJ2-3; 14 positions match TRBD2. The V and J ends lost 5 bases and 1 base, in that order; junction bases with no gene match: 5. This CDR3 comprises 17 residues. From germline, CDR1 is KGHSH and CDR2 LQKENI. Here the CDR3 reads CASSTGTSGSGTDTQYF. The CDR3 DNA reads as TGTGCCAGCTCAACCGGGACTAGCGGGAGTGGCACAGATACGCAGTATTTT.

V is TRBV7-8 and J is TRBJ2-1; weak D call: TRBD1 (6 bases). V was shortened by 5 bases and J by 8 bases, with 19 bases between the two germline ends. This CDR3 is built from 15 residues. Germline V gene lookup returns CDR1 SGHVS and CDR2 FQNEAQ. CDR3 sequence reads: CASSLRTERWDEQFF. CDR3 nucleotide sequence: TGTGCCAGCAGCCTCAGGACAGAGCGTTGGGATGAGCAGTTCTTC.

The chain has TRBV4-3 and TRBJ2-1, with 7 bases matching TRBD2. The junction had 15 bases not matched to a gene; V was cut back by 0 bases and J by 10 bases. The CDR3 loop spans 17 amino acids. The germline V gene encodes CDR1 LGHNA and CDR2 YSLEER. The chain's CDR3 is CASSQDRVGRGRMEQFF. The CDR3 bases are TGCGCCAGCAGCCAAGATCGGGTTGGGAGGGGTCGGATGGAGCAGTTCTTC.

This clone was observed a handful of times. The J gene is TRBJ1-5, the V gene TRBV19; D may be TRBD1 (5 bases). Germline CDR1 is LNHDA and CDR2 is SQIVND (reference sequence). Trimming took off 5 bases at V and 2 bases at J, with 10 bases between the two ends. This CDR3 has 14 amino acids. The CDR3 region has the DNA TGTGCCAGTAGTGATAGCAGGGGCAATCAGCCCCAGCATTTT. Amino acid sequence: CASSDSRGNQPQHF.

This chain joins TRBV10-3 and TRBJ2-1; 9 bases are shared with TRBD1. V lost 0 bases, J lost 2 bases, and 5 bases stayed unmatched. Germline V gives CDR1 ENHRY, CDR2 SYGVKD. The CDR3 contains 17 residues. CDR3 protein: CAISESTGGGPYNEQFF. DNA of the CDR3: TGTGCCATCAGTGAGTCGACAGGGGGAGGGCCCTACAATGAGCAGTTCTTC.

The chain uses TRBV4-1 and TRBJ2-2; TRBD2 is a possible D gene (7 bases). V was cut by 0 bases and J by 4 bases, with 15 bases left in between. This CDR3 is built from 17 residues. Germline CDR1 MGHRA, CDR2 YSYEKL. The chain's CDR3 is CASSQEGGRDITGELFF. The CDR3 bases are TGCGCCAGCAGCCAAGAGGGGGGGCGCGATATCACCGGGGAGCTGTTTTTT.

The rearrangement uses TRBV7-2 and TRBJ2-4; 7 bases match TRBD2. V was pared by 4 bases and J by 4 bases, with 4 bases of the junction left unmatched. The CDR3 consists of 14 residues. Germline-derived CDR1 and CDR2 are SGHTA and FQGNSA. In DNA, the CDR3 is TGTGCCAGCAGCTCGGGGACTACTAAAAACATTCAGTACTTC. Translation gives CASSSGTTKNIQYF.

This rearrangement joins TRBV5-6 to TRBJ2-1, with TRBD2 matching 13 bases. The germline gives CDR1 SGHDT, CDR2 YYEEEE. The CDR3 totals 19 residues. The V segment lost 0 bases and the J segment 0 bases; nucleotides outside the gene matches: 6. CDR3 sequence (DNA): TGTGCCAGCAGCTTGGCGGGACTAGCGGGGTTGAGCTCCTACAATGAGCAGTTCTTC. Protein sequence: CASSLAGLAGLSSYNEQFF.

This clone has only one observation. This chain connects TRBV7-9 to TRBJ2-7; D is perhaps TRBD2 (5 bases). The germline gives CDR1 SEHNR, CDR2 FQNEAQ (reference sequence). The CDR3 spans 14 residues. The V end was cut by 8 bases, the J end by 4 bases, with 18 bases between. DNA for the CDR3: TGTGCCAGCGAGGGAGACCTCAACCCTTACGAGCAGTACTTC. Protein: CASEGDLNPYEQYF.

The chain links TRBV6-5 to TRBJ1-2, with D maybe TRBD1 (6 bases). V shed 6 bases and J shed 5 bases, with 16 bases lying between them. CDR1 is MNHEY, CDR2 SVGAGI, per germline. The CDR3 consists of 14 residues. The CDR3 loop reads CASSPQGLLYGYTF. The CDR3 DNA follows: TGTGCCAGCAGCCCCCAGGGGCTACTTTATGGCTACACCTTC.

The chain employs TRBV7-9 and TRBJ2-5; 10 bases are a match to TRBD2. V shed 8 bases, J shed 4 bases, and the junction held 10 bases outside the gene matches. CDR1 SEHNR and CDR2 FQNEAQ come from the germline V gene (reference sequence). This CDR3 has 15 amino acids. In nucleotides, the CDR3 is TGTGCCAGCGGGTGGTCGGTAGCGGGAGGAGAGACCCAGTACTTC. Residues: CASGWSVAGGETQYF. The variable domain in full, with the rest retrieved from reference TRBV7-9 and TRBJ2-5, is DTGVSQNPRHKITKRGQNVTFRCDPISEHNRLYWYRQTLGQGPEFLTYFQNEAQLEKSRLLSDRFSAERPKGSFSTLEIQRTEQGDSAMYLCASGWSVAGGETQYFGPGTRLLVL.